One and the same sample provided the 25 T cell receptor beta chains below, sequenced in a study of T cells after yellow fever vaccination (dated by TCRdb to the late 2010s). The intended sense of this specimen's treatment or condition label: live attenuated yellow fever vaccine strain. Library preparation was by 5' RACE. TCRdb shows the sequencer as Illumina HiSeq 2500. TCRdb trimmed the raw reads at Q25, called clones with MiXCR and kept productive beta chains. For every CDR3 protein sequence, its rows merge into one entry that carries the most common genes and DNA. The sample contains about 45,000 distinct CDR3 sequences, about 6.8% of them found a single time. 14% to 15% of the sample goes to the ten largest clones. The material sequenced was CD8+ T cells not binding an NS4B(214-222) dextramer, sorted from PBMCs, taken 45 days after the yellow fever booster vaccination. The cell subset or site label of this sample denotes: NS4B epitope dextramer-negative CD8 T cells. These receptors all come from a man aged 25 to 40 who received the YFV17D yellow fever vaccine.

Many counts were recorded for this clonotype. A read error may produce the germline difference seen at one junction end. This rearrangement joins TRBV7-9 to TRBJ2-1, with TRBD2 as a possible D gene (6 bases). There are 12 residues in the CDR3. CDR1 SEHNR and CDR2 FQNEAQ come from the germline V gene (reference sequence). CDR3 sequence: CIGAAGFNEQFF. As DNA, the CDR3 is TGCATTGGGGCGGCGGGGTTCAATGAGCAGTTCTTC.

This clonotype was seen many times. V usage is TRBV4-3 and J usage is TRBJ1-5, with a tentative D call TRBD1 (6 bases). Germline lookup yields CDR1 LGHNA and CDR2 YSLEER. This CDR3 is 15 amino acids long. Deletions cut 1 base from V and 4 bases from J, with 11 bases between. The DNA for the CDR3 is TGCGCCAGCAGCCAAGGGGGGCATTCGAATCAGCCCCAGCATTTT. It codes for CASSQGGHSNQPQHF.

The chain employs TRBV7-2 and TRBJ2-5; 9 bases agree with TRBD2. Germline V CDR1 and CDR2: SGHTA, FQGNSA. Unmatched junction bases numbered 2, after V lost 2 bases and J lost 1 base. The length of the CDR3 is 15 residues. In DNA, the CDR3 is TGTGCCAGCAGCTTACTAGCGGGATCCCAAGAGACCCAGTACTTC. This sequence encodes CASSLLAGSQETQYF.

This clonotype was counted ten times or more. The J gene is TRBJ1-2, the V gene TRBV25-1; no clear D gene. V lost 1 base and J 6 bases, leaving 9 bases between the germline ends. The CDR3 has 13 amino acids. Germline V lookup: CDR1 MGHDK, CDR2 SYGVNS. The DNA for the CDR3 is TGTGCCAGCAGTGAATCTAGGGCGCATGGCTACACCTTC. It codes for CASSESRAHGYTF.

This clonotype occurred many times. The V and J genes are TRBV7-9 and TRBJ2-1, with TRBD2 matching over 8 bases. The CDR3 has 14 amino acids. V shed 5 bases, J shed 5 bases, and the junction held 5 bases outside the gene matches. CDR1 and CDR2 (germline): SEHNR, FQNEAQ (reference sequence). The CDR3, as DNA: TGTGCCAGCAGCGGCCCGACTAGCGACAATGAGCAGTTCTTC. It yields the protein CASSGPTSDNEQFF.

This clonotype was seen repeatedly, ten times or more. The chain joins TRBV12-3 or TRBV12-4 to TRBJ2-5, with 9 bases lining up with TRBD1. The CDR3 extends over 15 amino acids. The V segment lost 4 bases and the J segment 4 bases; nucleotides outside the gene matches: 7. The CDR3 DNA sequence: TGTGCCAGCAGTTATAGGGGGACAGGGTCAGAGACCCAGTACTTC. It is translated as CASSYRGTGSETQYF.

This clonotype was found many times. The genes are TRBV27 and TRBJ2-4; 12 bases match TRBD1. Germline CDR1 is MNHEY and CDR2 is SMNVEV (reference sequence). The CDR3 is made up of 15 amino acids. With V trimmed by 7 bases and J by 6 bases, 7 bases remained unmatched. For the CDR3, the DNA is TGTGCCAGCACCCAAGGGACAGGGGGCGGAAACATTCAGTACTTC. Translated, it gives CASTQGTGGGNIQYF.

This clonotype was seen at least ten times. This chain joins TRBV29-1 and TRBJ2-1, with 8 bases lining up with TRBD2. This CDR3 is 16 amino acids long. Germline V gives CDR1 SQVTM, CDR2 ANQGSEA. V shed 7 bases and J 15 bases; nucleotides not matched to a gene: 26. CDR3 residues: CSAYLPGLPSGSLGFF. In nucleotides, the CDR3 is TGCAGCGCTTACCTCCCGGGACTCCCGAGCGGGAGTCTTGGGTTCTTC.

This clonotype was observed a few times. V is TRBV4-3 and J is TRBJ2-5, with D tentatively TRBD2 (6 bases). The CDR3 loop spans 16 amino acids. CDR1 is LGHNA and CDR2 is YSLEER in the germline V gene. V lost 0 bases and J lost 5, with 16 bases in between. CDR3 in amino acids: CASSQDSTGSGETQYF. In nucleotides, the CDR3 is TGCGCCAGCAGCCAAGATTCAACCGGGAGCGGGGAGACCCAGTACTTC.

This clonotype appeared many times. V is TRBV29-1 and J is TRBJ2-2; unclear D gene. The CDR3 contains 11 residues. The V gene lost 7 bases and the J gene lost 5 bases, with 8 bases spanning the gap. Germline V CDR1 and CDR2: SQVTM, ANQGSEA. The CDR3 DNA reads TGCAGCGCTCACACAACCGGGGAGCTGTTTTTT. Protein sequence: CSAHTTGELFF.

This clonotype was seen a handful of times. The gene calls are TRBV7-9 and TRBJ1-4; D unclear. V was clipped by 8 bases and J by 7 bases, with 5 bases between them. Germline V lookup: CDR1 SEHNR, CDR2 FQNEAQ (reference sequence). CDR3 size: 10 residues. CDR3 in amino acids: CASGFEKLFF. CDR3 nucleotides: TGTGCCAGCGGTTTTGAAAAACTGTTTTTT.

This clonotype is judged medium-sized. The chain has TRBV20-1 and TRBJ2-3; TRBD2 agrees at 13 bases. Germline loops: CDR1 DFQATT, CDR2 SNEGSKA (reference sequence). V was clipped by 6 bases and J by 1 base; unmatched bases: 10. This CDR3 contains 17 residues. This chain's CDR3 is CSATRLAGGWGTDTQYF. The CDR3 DNA sequence: TGCAGTGCGACTAGACTAGCGGGAGGATGGGGCACAGATACGCAGTATTTT.

This clonotype was seen at least ten times. V gene TRBV6-4 combines with J gene TRBJ2-1; 10 bases agree with TRBD2. Germline CDR1 reads MRHNA; CDR2 reads SNTAGT. V shed 2 bases and J 6 bases; nucleotides not matched to a gene: 7. The CDR3 loop spans 16 amino acids. The CDR3 loop is CASSDGAGGPLNEQFF. CDR3 coding DNA: TGTGCCAGCAGTGACGGAGCGGGAGGGCCTCTCAATGAGCAGTTCTTC.

This clonotype was picked up many times. This chain connects TRBV5-5 to TRBJ2-1, with D unresolved. Per germline, CDR1 SGHKS and CDR2 YYEKEE (reference sequence). This CDR3 comprises 12 residues. V was shortened by 4 bases and J by 0 bases, with 2 bases between the two germline ends. Written as DNA, the CDR3 is TGTGCCAGCAGCCCCTCCTACAATGAGCAGTTCTTC. Translated, it gives CASSPSYNEQFF. The entire variable domain, with the rest obtained from reference TRBV5-5 and TRBJ2-1, is as follows: DAGVTQSPTHLIKTRGQQVTLRCSPISGHKSVSWYQQVLGQGPQFIFQYYEKEERGRGNFPDRFSARQFPNYSSELNVNALLLGDSALYLCASSPSYNEQFFGPGTRLTVL.

This clonotype has a handful of counts. This sequence joins TRBV10-3 and TRBJ1-1, with 8 bases lining up with TRBD1. This CDR3 contains 13 residues. Germline V gene sequence: CDR1 ENHRY, CDR2 SYGVKD. With V trimmed by 11 bases and J by 0 bases, 5 bases remained unmatched. The CDR3 DNA reads as TGTGCCGCCAGGACAGGGTTGAACACTGAAGCTTTCTTT. The encoded protein is CAARTGLNTEAFF.

This clonotype was observed many times. The V and J genes are TRBV20-1 and TRBJ2-1, with 8 bases fitting TRBD2. This CDR3 spans 13 amino acids. V shed 2 bases and J 9 bases; nucleotides not matched to a gene: 6. Germline V gene data show CDR1 as DFQATT and CDR2 as SNEGSKA (reference sequence). The CDR3 region has the DNA TGCAGTGCTAGATATGGACTAGCTACTGAGCAGTTCTTC. Protein product: CSARYGLATEQFF.

In this sample, this clonotype turned up many times. The chain uses TRBV6-2 or TRBV6-3 and TRBJ2-7, with 8 bases aligning to TRBD1. This CDR3 spans 13 amino acids. Germline-derived CDR1 and CDR2 are MNHEY and SVGEGT. V shed 6 bases, J shed 5 bases, and the junction held 6 bases outside the gene matches. As DNA, the CDR3 is TGTGCCAGCAGAGGCAGGGGGCCAGACGAGCAGTACTTC. Amino acids: CASRGRGPDEQYF.

Many counts were recorded for this clonotype. V and J are TRBV12-3 or TRBV12-4 and TRBJ2-5, with 8 bases identical to TRBD1. The V segment lost 3 bases and the J segment 1 base; nucleotides outside the gene matches: 7. This CDR3 has 16 amino acids. CDR3 residues: CASSFWAGGFQETQYF. In DNA form, the CDR3 reads TGTGCCAGCAGTTTTTGGGCAGGGGGCTTCCAAGAGACCCAGTACTTC.

The chain has TRBV29-1 and TRBJ2-1; D might be TRBD2 (5 bases). Trimming removed 1 base from V and 6 bases from J, with 13 bases in between. There are 14 residues in the CDR3. Germline V gene sequence: CDR1 SQVTM, CDR2 ANQGSEA. The CDR3 region has the DNA TGCAGCGTTGAAGGTGGGCAGGCGGGCAATGAGCAGTTCTTC. As protein: CSVEGGQAGNEQFF.

In this sample, this clonotype turned up many times. A junction end diverges from the germline sequence, so it may reflect a read error. V usage is TRBV29-1 and J usage is TRBJ2-1, with a weak D call TRBD1 (5 bases). The germline CDR1 and CDR2 sequences are SQVTM and ANQGSEA. The CDR3 consists of 13 residues. The CDR3: CSAQGPTYIEQFF. CDR3 nucleotide sequence: TGCAGCGCCCAGGGCCCCACCTACATTGAGCAGTTCTTC.

In this sample, this clonotype turned up a few times. This sequence joins TRBV29-1 and TRBJ2-2, with a weak D call TRBD1 (6 bases). This CDR3 has 13 residues. V dropped 7 bases and J dropped 7 bases, with 16 bases sitting between them. Germline V gene lookup returns CDR1 SQVTM and CDR2 ANQGSEA. CDR3 in DNA: TGCAGCGCTGTGGGGGCGGATGGCGGGGAGCTGTTTTTT. Its protein product is CSAVGADGGELFF.

This clonotype was recorded at least ten times. The chain is built from TRBV24-1 and TRBJ2-1; D is unresolved. V lost 2 bases to trimming and J lost 7 bases, with 11 bases between them. The CDR3 totals 14 residues. Germline CDR1 and CDR2: KGHDR and SFDVKD. Written as DNA, the CDR3 is TGTGCCACCAGTGATTCGTACCTAGGAAATGAGCAGTTCTTC. Translated: CATSDSYLGNEQFF.

This clonotype was observed many times. The V call is TRBV10-3, the J call TRBJ1-4; 7 bases map to TRBD1. The CDR3 loop spans 17 amino acids. Losses at the gene ends were 0 bases for V and 6 bases for J; bases not matched to a gene: 10. The germline CDR1 and CDR2 sequences are ENHRY and SYGVKD. CDR3 bases: TGTGCCATCAGTGAGTCACTGACAGGGATCGGAGATGAAAAACTGTTTTTT. Amino acid sequence: CAISESLTGIGDEKLFF.

This clonotype was recorded many times. The rearrangement uses TRBV10-2 and TRBJ2-1, with TRBD2 matching 11 bases. Germline V gene data show CDR1 as WSHSY and CDR2 as SAAADI. The V segment lost 2 bases and the J segment 9 bases; nucleotides outside the gene matches: 9. There are 16 residues in the CDR3. The CDR3 spells CASSETTSGTTGEQFF. In DNA form, the CDR3 reads TGCGCCAGCAGTGAGACGACTAGCGGGACCACGGGTGAGCAGTTCTTC.

V and J are TRBV5-1 and TRBJ1-4, with 7 bases matching TRBD1. CDR3 length: 18 amino acids. Per germline, CDR1 SGHRS and CDR2 YFSETQ. V gave up 4 bases and J gave up 0 bases; unmatched junction bases: 12. The CDR3 DNA sequence: TGCGCCAGCAGCCCGACAGGGCCTCTACAAGCAACTAATGAAAAACTGTTTTTT. Its protein product is CASSPTGPLQATNEKLFF.